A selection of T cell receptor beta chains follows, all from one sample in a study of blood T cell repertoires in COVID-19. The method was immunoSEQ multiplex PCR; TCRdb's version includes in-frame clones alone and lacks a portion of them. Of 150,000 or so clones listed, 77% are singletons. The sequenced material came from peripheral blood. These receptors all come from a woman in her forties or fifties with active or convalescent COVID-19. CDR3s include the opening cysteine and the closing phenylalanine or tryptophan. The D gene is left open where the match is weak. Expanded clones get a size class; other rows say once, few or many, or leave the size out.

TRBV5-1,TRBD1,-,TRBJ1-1,TGCGCCAGCGCCCCAACCGGGACAGGAGGGAACACTGAAGCTTTCTTT,CASAPTGTGGNTEAFF
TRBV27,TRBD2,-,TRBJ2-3,TGTGCCAGTCAAGTTCGGGGACTACCTGGAGATACGCAGTATTTT,CASQVRGLPGDTQYF
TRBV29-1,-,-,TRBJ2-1,TGCAGCGTGAGCCGCACCGGGAGCAATGAGCAGTTCTTC,CSVSRTGSNEQFF
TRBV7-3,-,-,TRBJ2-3,TGTGCCAGCAGCTTAACCGGGGGAGATACGCAGTATTTT,CASSLTGGDTQYF
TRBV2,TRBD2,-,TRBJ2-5,TGTGCCAGCAACTTCGGCGGGGGGGGTGAGGGCCAGTACTTC,CASNFGGGGEGQYF
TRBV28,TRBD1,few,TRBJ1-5,TGTGCCAGCAGTGTACCGGGACAGGGGGTCTCTTATAGCAATCAGCCCCAGCATTTT,CASSVPGQGVSYSNQPQHF
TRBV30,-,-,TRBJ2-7,TGTGCCTGGAAGGACAGTTCCTACGAGCAGTACTTC,CAWKDSSYEQYF
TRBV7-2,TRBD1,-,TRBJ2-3,TGTGCCAGCCGCACAGGGGTTGTCACAGATACGCAGTATTTT,CASRTGVVTDTQYF
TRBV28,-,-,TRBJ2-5,TGTGCCAGCAGTTTATTAGGTCGGGGGGCGAGTCAAGAGACCCAGTACTTC,CASSLLGRGASQETQYF
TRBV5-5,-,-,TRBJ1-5,TGTGCCAGCAGCTTGGCCGCCGTGACAGGACCTAGAGGGCAGCCCCAGCATTTT,CASSLAAVTGPRGQPQHF
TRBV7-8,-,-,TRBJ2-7,TGTGCCAGCAGCTTTTCAGGGGCCTACGAGCAGTACTTC,CASSFSGAYEQYF
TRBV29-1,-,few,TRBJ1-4,TGCAGCGTTGCGCGGTCAAGGACTAATGAAAAACTGTTTTTT,CSVARSRTNEKLFF
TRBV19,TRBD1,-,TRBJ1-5,TGTGCCAGTAGTGCGCTCCGGGACAGGGAAGCTCAGCCCCAGCATTTT,CASSALRDREAQPQHF
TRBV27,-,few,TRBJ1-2,TGTGCCACCTATCAAATACGGGGTAGTAACTATGGCTACACCTTC,CATYQIRGSNYGYTF
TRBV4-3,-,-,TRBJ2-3,TGCGCCAGCAGCCCTGTCACGGGAGCCACAGATACGCAGTATTTT,CASSPVTGATDTQYF
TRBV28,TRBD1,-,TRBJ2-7,TGTGCCAGCAGTTTCACCGGGACAGGGGGGAGGGAGCAGTACTTC,CASSFTGTGGREQYF
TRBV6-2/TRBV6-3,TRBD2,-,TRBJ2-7,TGTGCCAGCAGTTACTCGGGGCTAGCGGACTACGAGCAGTACTTC,CASSYSGLADYEQYF
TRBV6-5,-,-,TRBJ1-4,TGTGCCAGCAGTAGGGGAACAGGTTTTGGTGAAAAACTGTTTTTT,CASSRGTGFGEKLFF
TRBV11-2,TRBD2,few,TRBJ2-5,TGTGCCAGCAGCTTCCAAGGGACTAGGATAGCAGAGACCCAGTACTTC,CASSFQGTRIAETQYF
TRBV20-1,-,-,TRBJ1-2,TGCAGTGCCCAAACGGGGGTTTTC,CSAQTGVF
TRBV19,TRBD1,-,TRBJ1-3,TGTGCCAGTAGTCCGGTGACAGGGAACTCTGGAAACACCATATATTTT,CASSPVTGNSGNTIYF
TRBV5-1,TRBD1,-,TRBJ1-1,TGCGCCAGCAGCGCCCTGACAGGGAACGATGGGGAAGCTTTCTTT,CASSALTGNDGEAFF
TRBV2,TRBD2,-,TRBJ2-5,TGTGCCAGCAGTGATGTGCTAGCGGGGACCCAGTACTTC,CASSDVLAGTQYF
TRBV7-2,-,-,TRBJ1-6,TGTGCCAGCAGCTCCCTTGGGGGGCCCCTCCACTTT,CASSSLGGPLHF
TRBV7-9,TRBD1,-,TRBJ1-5,TGTGCCAGCAGCCACGGCACCGGGACAGGGAGCAGGGGTCAGCCCCAGCATTTT,CASSHGTGTGSRGQPQHF
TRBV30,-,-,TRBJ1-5,TGTGCCTGGAGTTTCGGTGGGAGTCAGCCCCAGCATTTT,CAWSFGGSQPQHF
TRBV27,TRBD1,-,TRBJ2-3,TGTGCCAGCAGGGGACAGGGAAGGGCTACGCAGTATTTT,CASRGQGRATQYF
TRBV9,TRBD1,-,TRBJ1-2,TGTGCCAGCCGGGACAGGACATCCTATGGCTACACCTTC,CASRDRTSYGYTF
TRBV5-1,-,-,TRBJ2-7,TGCGCCAGCAGCTTGGCCGGACTACGCGAGCAGTACTTC,CASSLAGLREQYF
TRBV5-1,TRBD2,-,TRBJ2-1,TGCGCCAGCAGCAGGACCGGGACTAGCGGGACCAGCTCCTACAATGAGCAGTTCTTC,CASSRTGTSGTSSYNEQFF
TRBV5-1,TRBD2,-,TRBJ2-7,TGCGCCAGCAGCTCGGTGGGGGGGTACGAGCAGTACTTC,CASSSVGGYEQYF
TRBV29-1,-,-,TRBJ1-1,TGCAGCGCCGGGGGGGCTAACACTGAAGCTTTCTTT,CSAGGANTEAFF
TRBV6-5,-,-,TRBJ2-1,TGTGCCAGCAGTTACAGTGACAAGATATACAATGAGCAGTTCTTC,CASSYSDKIYNEQFF
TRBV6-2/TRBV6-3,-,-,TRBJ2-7,TGTGCCAGCAGTTACTCGACGGGTCCCTACGAGCAGTACTTC,CASSYSTGPYEQYF
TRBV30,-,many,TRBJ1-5,TGTGCCTGGAGTGTAGCAGGTGGAAATCAGCCCCAGCATTTT,CAWSVAGGNQPQHF
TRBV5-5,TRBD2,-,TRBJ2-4,TGTGCCAGCAGCTATGCGGGACTAGCCGCCGGAGAGTACTTC,CASSYAGLAAGEYF
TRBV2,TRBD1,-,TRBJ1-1,TGTGCCAGGCAACAGGGGGCCGAAACTGAAGCTTTCTTT,CARQQGAETEAFF
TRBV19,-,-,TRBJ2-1,TGTGCCAGTAGTATATCGGGGGTGAGCTACAATGAGCAGTTCTTC,CASSISGVSYNEQFF
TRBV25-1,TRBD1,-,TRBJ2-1,TGTGCCAGCAGCCCCGACAGGGATATCGCGAATGAGCAGTTCTTC,CASSPDRDIANEQFF
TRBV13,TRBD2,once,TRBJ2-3,TGTGCCAGCAGCTGGTCGGGTCGGGGGGGACACCGCACAGATACGCAGTATTTT,CASSWSGRGGHRTDTQYF
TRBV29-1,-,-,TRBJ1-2,TGCAGCGAATACGACAGAAACTATGGCTACACCTTC,CSEYDRNYGYTF
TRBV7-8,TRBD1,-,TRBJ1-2,TGTGCCAGCAGACGACAGGGGCTGACTAACTATGGCTACACCTTC,CASRRQGLTNYGYTF
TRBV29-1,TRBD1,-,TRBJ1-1,TGCAGCGTTGGATGGACAGGGATGAACACTGAAGCTTTCTTT,CSVGWTGMNTEAFF
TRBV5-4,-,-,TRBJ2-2,TGTGCCACCACTTCCCGGACAGCGAACACCGGGGAGCTGTTTTTT,CATTSRTANTGELFF
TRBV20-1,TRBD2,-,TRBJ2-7,TGCAGTGCTAGTTCCGGGAGGTCCTACGAGCAGTACTTC,CSASSGRSYEQYF
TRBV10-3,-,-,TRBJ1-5,TGTGCCATCAGTCCGGACAGTAATCAGCCCCAGCATTTT,CAISPDSNQPQHF
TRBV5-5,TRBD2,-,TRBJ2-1,TGTGCCAGCAGCTACGCACTAGCGGGAGGGCCACACAATGAGCAGTTCTTC,CASSYALAGGPHNEQFF
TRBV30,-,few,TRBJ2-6,TGTGCCTTCCGAGAGGTGAGCTCTGGGGCCAACGTCCTGACTTTC,CAFREVSSGANVLTF
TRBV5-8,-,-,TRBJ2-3,TGTGCCAGCAGTCCGGTCCTGTATACGCAGTATTTT,CASSPVLYTQYF
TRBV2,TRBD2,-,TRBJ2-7,TGTGCCAGCAGTGAAGGTAGCGGGTACTCCTACGAGCAGTACTTC,CASSEGSGYSYEQYF
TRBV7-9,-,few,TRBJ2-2,TGTGCCAGCAGCCGTAACACCGGGGAGCTGTTTTTT,CASSRNTGELFF
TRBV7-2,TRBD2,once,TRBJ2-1,TGTGCCAGCAGCCCCATGGGTAGCGGGGGACACAATGAGCAGTTCTTC,CASSPMGSGGHNEQFF
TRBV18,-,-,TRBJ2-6,TGTGCCACCCAGGGAGGTGGGGCCAACGTCCTGACTTTC,CATQGGGANVLTF
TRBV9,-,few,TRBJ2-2,TGTGCCAGCAGCGTAGAAGGATGGGGGGCCGGGGAGCTGTTTTTT,CASSVEGWGAGELFF
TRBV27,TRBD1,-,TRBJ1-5,TGTGCCAGCAGTCAACAGGGGGCGGGGGGTCAGCCCCAGCATTTT,CASSQQGAGGQPQHF
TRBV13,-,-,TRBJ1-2,TGTGCCAGCAGCGCCGCGGGAGCTGCATCCGGCTACACCTTC,CASSAAGAASGYTF
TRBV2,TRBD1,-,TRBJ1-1,TGTGCCAGCAGTGAAGACAGGGGGCGCGGGACTGAAGCTTTCTTT,CASSEDRGRGTEAFF
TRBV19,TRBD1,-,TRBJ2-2,TGTGCCAGTAGCCGGGACAGAATAACCGGGGAGCTGTTTTTT,CASSRDRITGELFF